These 15 T cell receptor beta chains were all obtained from the same sample, sequenced in a study of blood T cell repertoires in COVID-19. The repertoire was sequenced with immunoSEQ multiplex PCR; TCRdb's copy has only in-frame clones and lacks some. The repertoire holds some 41,000 clones, with 85% to 90% as singletons. The sample consisted of peripheral blood. The receptors were gathered from a human donor in a cohort sampled during active COVID-19.

CDR3 DNA: TGTGCCAGCTCCCGTTCTAGGGGGTGGGCTGAAGCTTTCTTT. It codes for CASSRSRGWAEAFF. The gene calls are TRBV2 and TRBJ1-1; D perhaps matches TRBD1 (6 bases). Germline V CDR1 and CDR2: SNHLY, FYNNEI. The germline V and J ends were trimmed by 8 bases and 6 bases, with 19 bases remaining between them. The CDR3 spans 14 residues.

The V gene is TRBV27, the J gene TRBJ2-7; TRBD1 agrees at 12 bases. This CDR3 has 18 residues. Germline trimming cut 5 bases from V and 4 bases from J; bases unmatched to any gene: 15. In germline, CDR1 is MNHEY, CDR2 SMNVEV (reference sequence). The CDR3, as DNA: TGTGCCAGCAGTCAAGGGACAGGGGGCGGACCACCTCTTTACGAGCAGTACTTC. Amino acid sequence: CASSQGTGGGPPLYEQYF.

The CDR3, as DNA: TGCGCCAGCAGCTTGAGTTCAGATTCCTCTGGAAACACCATATATTTT. It yields the protein CASSLSSDSSGNTIYF. The genes are TRBV5-1 and TRBJ1-3; unclear D gene. V gave up 1 base and J gave up 0 bases, with 11 bases separating them. The germline V gene has CDR1 SGHRS and CDR2 YFSETQ. The CDR3 is 16 residues long. The full variable domain, rest sourced from reference TRBV5-1 and TRBJ1-3, is KAGVTQTPRYLIKTRGQQVTLSCSPISGHRSVSWYQQTPGQGLQFLFEYFSETQRNKGNFPGRFSGRQFSNSRSEMNVSTLELGDSALYLCASSLSSDSSGNTIYFGEGSWLTVV.

The rearrangement links TRBV19 to TRBJ2-1, with D hard to call. Germline lookup yields CDR1 LNHDA and CDR2 SQIVND (reference sequence). The V and J ends lost 5 bases and 9 bases respectively, with 17 bases between them. CDR3 size: 14 residues. The CDR3 region is CASSVKNRNSEQFF. The CDR3 bases are TGTGCCAGTAGTGTAAAGAACAGAAATTCTGAGCAGTTCTTC.

The J gene is TRBJ2-7, the V gene TRBV11-1; 7 bases are a match to TRBD1. V lost 5 bases and J lost 6; bases outside the gene matches: 13. The CDR3 has 15 amino acids. Per the germline V gene, CDR1 is SGHAT and CDR2 is FQDESV (reference sequence). CDR3 sequence: CASSEPGQLPFEQYF. Written as DNA, the CDR3 is TGTGCCAGCAGCGAACCGGGACAGCTACCCTTCGAGCAGTACTTC. Full variable domain (remainder filled in from reference TRBV11-1 and TRBJ2-7): EAEVAQSPRYKITEKSQAVAFWCDPISGHATLYWYRQILGQGPELLVQFQDESVVDDSQLPKDRFSAERLKGVDSTLKIQPAELGDSAMYLCASSEPGQLPFEQYFGPGTRLTVT.

V and J are TRBV7-3 and TRBJ2-1; TRBD2 matches 10 bases. Germline CDR1 reads SGHTA; CDR2 reads FQGTGA. This CDR3 spans 14 amino acids. Unmatched junction bases numbered 4, after V lost 1 base and J lost 10 bases. CDR3 coding DNA: TGTGCCAGCAGCTTAAGCGGGACTAGCGAAGAGCAGTTCTTC. Its translation is CASSLSGTSEEQFF.

The gene calls are TRBV10-3 and TRBJ1-1; D remains unclear. The CDR3 runs 12 residues. V lost 6 bases, J lost 5 bases, and 10 bases lay in between. CDR1 is ENHRY, CDR2 SYGVKD, per germline. The CDR3 spells CAISGERTEAFF. CDR3 DNA: TGTGCCATCAGCGGAGAACGTACTGAAGCTTTCTTT.

This clone was seen a few times. This rearrangement joins TRBV7-9 to TRBJ2-7; 7 bases match TRBD2. There are 16 residues in the CDR3. The V segment lost 1 base and the J segment 2 bases; nucleotides outside the gene matches: 8. The germline V gene has CDR1 SEHNR and CDR2 FQNEAQ (reference sequence). As DNA, the CDR3 is TGTGCCAGCAGCTTAGTATACGGGGGGAACCCCTACGAGCAGTACTTC. Translated: CASSLVYGGNPYEQYF.

In this sample, this clone is medium-sized. The chain carries TRBV29-1 and TRBJ2-7, with D maybe TRBD2 (5 bases). Germline V lookup: CDR1 SQVTM, CDR2 ANQGSEA. The V end lost 0 bases, the J end lost 3 bases, and 9 bases lay between the germline ends. This CDR3 has 13 residues. CDR3: CSVEDAGDYEQYF. CDR3 coding DNA: TGCAGCGTTGAAGATGCCGGGGACTACGAGCAGTACTTC.

The chain carries TRBV7-2 and TRBJ1-1, with D possibly TRBD1 on 5 matching bases. Trimming cost V 5 bases and J 1 base, with 11 bases left between them. This CDR3 region has 14 residues. Germline values: CDR1 SGHTA, CDR2 FQGNSA. The CDR3: CASSPRQGNTEAFF. The DNA for the CDR3 is TGTGCCAGCAGCCCAAGGCAGGGGAACACTGAAGCTTTCTTT.

The rearrangement uses TRBV7-3 and TRBJ2-4, with 8 bases lining up with TRBD1. This CDR3 is built from 14 residues. Germline V gene data show CDR1 as SGHTA and CDR2 as FQGTGA. After removal of 5 bases from V and 5 bases from J, the junction contained 5 bases not matched to a gene. In nucleotides, the CDR3 is TGTGCCAGCAGCCCACAGGGGGTGGAAAACATTCAGTACTTC. Residues: CASSPQGVENIQYF.

The J gene is TRBJ2-1, the V gene TRBV11-3; 10 nucleotides agree with TRBD2. This CDR3 has 16 amino acids. The V gene's germline CDR1 is SGHNT and CDR2 YENEEA. V was pared by 5 bases and J by 4 bases, with 8 bases of the junction left unmatched. CDR3 sequence reads: CASSPEASGGYNEQFF. The CDR3 nucleotides read TGTGCCAGCAGCCCAGAGGCTAGCGGGGGATACAATGAGCAGTTCTTC. Using reference TRBV11-3 and TRBJ2-1 for the parts outside the CDR3, the full variable domain is EAGVVQSPRYKIIEKKQPVAFWCNPISGHNTLYWYLQNLGQGPELLIRYENEEAVDDSQLPKDRFSAERLKGVDSTLKIQPAELGDSAVYLCASSPEASGGYNEQFFGPGTRLTVL.

The chain employs TRBV5-8 and TRBJ2-2, with 9 bases fitting TRBD2. Trimming removed 4 bases from V and 6 bases from J; junction bases left unmatched: 7. This CDR3 spans 15 amino acids. Per the germline V gene, CDR1 is SGHTS and CDR2 is YDEGEE. The CDR3 DNA reads as TGTGCCAGCAGCCAACGGACTAGCGATTCCGGGGAGCTGTTTTTT. This gives the protein CASSQRTSDSGELFF.

This chain connects TRBV5-1 to TRBJ1-1; 7 bases are shared with TRBD1. CDR1 is SGHRS and CDR2 is YFSETQ in the germline V gene. The CDR3 loop spans 13 amino acids. V lost 2 bases to trimming and J lost 11 bases; unmatched junction nucleotides: 9. This chain's CDR3 is CASSFTGAQQAFF. As DNA, the CDR3 is TGCGCCAGCAGCTTCACAGGGGCCCAACAGGCTTTCTTT.

This clone was picked up one time. This rearrangement joins TRBV4-1 to TRBJ2-3; TRBD2 agrees at 14 bases. Per the germline V gene, CDR1 is MGHRA and CDR2 is YSYEKL. The CDR3 covers 19 residues. V gave up 4 bases and J gave up 3 bases; unmatched junction bases: 12. The CDR3 sequence is CASSPRGLAGGGGTDTQYF. CDR3 sequence (DNA): TGCGCCAGCAGCCCCCGAGGACTAGCGGGGGGCGGGGGGACAGATACGCAGTATTTT.